The present T cell receptor (beta chain) was sequenced within a study of T cell repertoires and HLA-DP antigens. Study details: Transduced HeLa cells presented HLA-DP to CD4+ T cells. DNA input averaged approximately 0.2 ug in sorted CD137+CD4+ and about 1,200 ng in pre-culture CD4+. General study points: Naive and memory CD4+ repertoires were not analysed separately.

On this clone: Its antigen is unknown.

Data came from immunoSEQ multiplex PCR; TCRdb stores just in-frame clones and leaves some out. The data contain about 120,000 clones, 92% of them seen just once; the ten biggest clones take up around 0.3%. CD4+ T cells, purified by negative selection, averaged roughly 98% purity. Trimming cost V 5 bases and J 1 base, with 6 bases left between them. The CDR3 is made up of 13 amino acids. Per germline, CDR1 SGHTA and CDR2 FQGNSA. Specimen: CD4+ T cells from PBMCs. This TCR derives from a young woman in good health and CMV-seronegative. The chain joins TRBV7-2 to TRBJ1-5, with unresolved D. The CDR3 DNA follows: TGTGCCAGCAGCCCCCGGAGCAATCAGCCCCAGCATTTT. It codes for CASSPRSNQPQHF.